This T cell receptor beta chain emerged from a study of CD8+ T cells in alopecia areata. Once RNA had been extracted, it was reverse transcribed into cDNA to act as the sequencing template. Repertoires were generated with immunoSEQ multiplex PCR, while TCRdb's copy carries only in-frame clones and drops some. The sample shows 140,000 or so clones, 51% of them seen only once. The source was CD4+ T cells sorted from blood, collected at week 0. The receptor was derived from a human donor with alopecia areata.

The CDR3 nucleotides are TGTGCCAGCAGCCCCCTGGGTCCGACCGGGGAGCTGTTTTTT. The encoded protein is CASSPLGPTGELFF. The V and J genes are TRBV7-3 and TRBJ2-2, with D uncertain. V shed 5 bases and J shed 5 bases, with 12 bases lying between them. This CDR3 region has 14 residues. The germline CDR1 and CDR2 sequences are SGHTA and FQGTGA. The variable domain in full, with the rest retrieved from reference TRBV7-3 and TRBJ2-2, is GAGVSQTPSNKVTEKGKYVELRCDPISGHTALYWYRQSLGQGPEFLIYFQGTGAADDSGLPNDRFFAVRPEGSVSTLKIQRTERGDSAVYLCASSPLGPTGELFFGEGSRLTVL.